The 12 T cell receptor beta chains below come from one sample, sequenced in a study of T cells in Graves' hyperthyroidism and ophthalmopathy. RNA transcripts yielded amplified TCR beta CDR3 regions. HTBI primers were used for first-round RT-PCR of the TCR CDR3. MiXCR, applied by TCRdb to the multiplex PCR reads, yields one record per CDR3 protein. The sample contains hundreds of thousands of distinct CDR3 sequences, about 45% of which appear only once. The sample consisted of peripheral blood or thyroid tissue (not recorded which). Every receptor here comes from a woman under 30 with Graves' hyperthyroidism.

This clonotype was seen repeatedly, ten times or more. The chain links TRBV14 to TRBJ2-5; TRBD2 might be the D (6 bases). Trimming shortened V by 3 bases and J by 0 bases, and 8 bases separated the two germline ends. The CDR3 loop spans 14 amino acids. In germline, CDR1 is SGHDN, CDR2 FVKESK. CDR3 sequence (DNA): TGTGCCAGCAGCCAGGGAGGCCACCAAGAGACCCAGTACTTC. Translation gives CASSQGGHQETQYF.

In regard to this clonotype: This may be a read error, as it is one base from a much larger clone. In DNA, the CDR3 is TGTGCCAGCAGTTATGGGAGGACAGCTTTAGAGACCCAGTACTTC. Protein product: CASSYGRTALETQYF. The chain joins TRBV25-1 to TRBJ2-5; the D call may be TRBD1 or TRBD2 (6 bases each). This CDR3 spans 15 amino acids. Germline lookup yields CDR1 MGHDK and CDR2 SYGVNS. The V end lost 5 bases, the J end lost 4 bases, and 17 bases lay between the germline ends.

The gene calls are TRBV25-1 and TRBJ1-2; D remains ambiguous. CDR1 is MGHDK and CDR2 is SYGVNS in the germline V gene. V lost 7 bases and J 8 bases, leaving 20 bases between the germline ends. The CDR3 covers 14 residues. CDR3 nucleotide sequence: TGTGCCAGCACTCACGGCAGTGCTTTGGGGGGCTACACCTTC. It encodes CASTHGSALGGYTF.

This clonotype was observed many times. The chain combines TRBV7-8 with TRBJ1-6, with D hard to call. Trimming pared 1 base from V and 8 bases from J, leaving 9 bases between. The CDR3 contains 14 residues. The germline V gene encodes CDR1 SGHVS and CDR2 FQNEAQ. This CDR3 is CASSLVQKDSPLHF. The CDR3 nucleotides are TGTGCCAGCAGCTTAGTACAGAAGGATTCACCCCTCCACTTT.

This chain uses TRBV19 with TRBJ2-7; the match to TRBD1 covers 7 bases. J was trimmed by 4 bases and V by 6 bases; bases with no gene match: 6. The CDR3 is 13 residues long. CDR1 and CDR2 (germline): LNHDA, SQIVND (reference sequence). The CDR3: CASRARDSYEQYF. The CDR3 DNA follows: TGTGCCAGTAGGGCCCGGGACAGTTACGAGCAGTACTTC.

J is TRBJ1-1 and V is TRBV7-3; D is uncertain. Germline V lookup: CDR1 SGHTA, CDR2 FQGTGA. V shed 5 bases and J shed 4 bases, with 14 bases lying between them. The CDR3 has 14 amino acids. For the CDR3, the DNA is TGTGCCAGCAGCCAAGAACTGGTGAGCACTGAAGCTTTCTTT. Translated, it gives CASSQELVSTEAFF.

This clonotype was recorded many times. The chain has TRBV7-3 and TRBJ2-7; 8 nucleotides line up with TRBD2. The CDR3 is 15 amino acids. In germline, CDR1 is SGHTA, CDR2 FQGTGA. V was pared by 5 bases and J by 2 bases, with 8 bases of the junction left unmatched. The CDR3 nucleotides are TGTGCCAGCAGCATTAGCGGGACGGGCCCCTACGAGCAGTACTTC. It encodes CASSISGTGPYEQYF. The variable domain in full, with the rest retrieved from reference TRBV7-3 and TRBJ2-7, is GAGVSQTPSNKVTEKGKYVELRCDPISGHTALYWYRQSLGQGPEFLIYFQGTGAADDSGLPNDRFFAVRPEGSVSTLKIQRTERGDSAVYLCASSISGTGPYEQYFGPGTRLTVT.

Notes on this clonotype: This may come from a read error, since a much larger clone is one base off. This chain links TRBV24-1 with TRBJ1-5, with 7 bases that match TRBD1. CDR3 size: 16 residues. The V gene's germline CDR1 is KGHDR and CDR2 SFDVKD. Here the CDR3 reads CATSDLDRLSNRPQHF. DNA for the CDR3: TGTGCCACCAGTGATCTGGACAGGCTTAGCAATCGGCCCCAGCATTTT.

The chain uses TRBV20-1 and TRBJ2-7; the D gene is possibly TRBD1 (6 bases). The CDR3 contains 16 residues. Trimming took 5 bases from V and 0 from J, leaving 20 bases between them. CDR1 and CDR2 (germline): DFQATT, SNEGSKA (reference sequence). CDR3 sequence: CSAPTVDRLSSYEQYF. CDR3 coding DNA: TGCAGTGCTCCGACGGTTGACAGGCTCAGCTCCTACGAGCAGTACTTC.

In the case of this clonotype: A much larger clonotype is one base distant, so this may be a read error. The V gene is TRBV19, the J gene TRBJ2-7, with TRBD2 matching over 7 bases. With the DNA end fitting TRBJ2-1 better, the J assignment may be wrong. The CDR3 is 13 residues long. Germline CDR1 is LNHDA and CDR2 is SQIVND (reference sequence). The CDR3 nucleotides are TGTGCCAGCAGCAGGACTAGTAGCACCGAGCAGTTCTTC. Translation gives CASSRTSSTEQFF.

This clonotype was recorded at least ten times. CDR3 protein: CASRRAAGSNYGYTF. The CDR3 DNA sequence: TGTGCCAGCAGACGAGCCGCAGGGTCTAACTATGGCTACACCTTC. This chain links TRBV7-2 with TRBJ1-2; D might be TRBD1 (5 bases). Trimming removed 6 bases from V and 0 bases from J, with 14 bases in between. The CDR3 covers 15 residues. The germline gives CDR1 SGHTA, CDR2 FQGNSA.

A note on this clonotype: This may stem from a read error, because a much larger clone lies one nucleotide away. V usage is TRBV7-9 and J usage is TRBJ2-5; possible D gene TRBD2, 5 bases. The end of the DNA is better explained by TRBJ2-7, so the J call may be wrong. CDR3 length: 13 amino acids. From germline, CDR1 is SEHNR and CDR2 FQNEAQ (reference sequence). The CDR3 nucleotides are TGTGCCAGCAGCTGGGAGAGCGCAAGCGAGCAGTACTTC. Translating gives CASSWESASEQYF.